This T cell receptor beta chain emerged from a study of post-analysis software for immune sequencing data. Turning to the study itself: The courses of disease that were included comprised relapsing-remitting, secondary progressive and progressive-relapsing multiple sclerosis. Study-wide results and limits: Samples from a shared batch, those prepared together, strongly co-clustered by F measure. In patients, five TRBV segments were more frequent than in controls, with TRBV5-6, TRBV5-1 and TRBV20-1 among them. Diversity measured as normalized Chao1 was significantly lower in multiple sclerosis patients than in controls.

Comments on this clonotype: Its antigen remains unidentified.

V was cut by 5 bases and J by 3 bases, with 14 bases left in between. Germline lookup yields CDR1 DFQATT and CDR2 SNEGSKA (reference sequence). The CDR3 contains 13 residues. The TCR beta cDNA libraries carried unique molecular identifiers. Hundreds of thousands of cDNA molecules came from about 1 to 10 million T cells. TCRdb redid the calling of the PCR reads with MiXCR, one entry per CDR3 protein. The sample carries about 540,000 distinct CDR3 sequences, approximately 34% recorded once. The chain carries TRBV20-1 and TRBJ2-7, with D unclear. The TCR comes from a girl between 2 and 17 years old with multiple sclerosis. Sequenced input: blood. The CDR3 reads CSASIALGYEQYF. The CDR3 coding sequence is TGCAGTGCTTCGATTGCTTTAGGCTACGAGCAGTACTTC.